This T cell receptor (beta chain) was obtained from a study of PD-1 blockade in classical Hodgkin lymphoma. General study points: The origin of the repertoire differences remains undefined, with disease activity or prior therapy as possible causes. Patients who responded completely had about the same baseline diversity as newly diagnosed patients. As was reported, newly diagnosed patients showed lower baseline TCR diversity than healthy donors did.

There are a few counts of this clone. Its antigen is not known. This table comes from immunoSEQ multiplex PCR, and its TCRdb copy is limited to in-frame clones, with some not included. This table has 5,500 to 7,500 clones, 65% to 85% appearing once. Documented time point: cycle 4 day 1 (C4D1), after five to seven weeks of nivolumab. Every patient had relapsed following autologous stem cell transplantation, and cohorts differed in brentuximab vedotin exposure. Classification of best responses gave complete response, partial response or progressive disease. There are 15 residues in the CDR3. Germline V gene lookup returns CDR1 LNHDA and CDR2 SQIVND (reference sequence). V was shortened by 9 bases and J by 6 bases, with 20 bases between the two germline ends.

The specimen comprised peripheral blood mononuclear cells (PBMCs), sampled before the fourth cycle of nivolumab. V is TRBV19 and J is TRBJ2-2, with D possibly TRBD1 on 9 matching bases. The receptor's source is a human donor with classical Hodgkin lymphoma. CDR3: CASKRGTGTSGELFF. DNA of the CDR3: TGTGCCAGCAAGCGGGGGACAGGGACCTCCGGGGAGCTGTTTTTT. The full variable domain, completed using reference TRBV19 and TRBJ2-2, is DGGITQSPKYLFRKEGQNVTLSCEQNLNHDAMYWYRQDPGQGLRLIYYSQIVNDFQKGDIAEGYSVSREKKESFPLTVTSAQKNPTAFYLCASKRGTGTSGELFFGEGSRLTVL.